One and the same sample provided the 2 T cell receptor beta chains below, sequenced in a study of regulatory T cells in long-lasting Graves disease. Documented time point: newly diagnosed GD, antithyroid drugs for less than 3 months. PBMC RNA was the source of the TCR library. Construction of the TCR beta libraries employed iRepertoire HTBI primers in conjunction with Arm-PCR of CDR3 regions. Each CDR3 protein gets one entry after TCRdb re-called the multiplex PCR reads with MiXCR. Of approximately 350,000 distinct CDR3 sequences in the sample, around 11% were seen once. These data also featured in a second study, about T cells in Graves' hyperthyroidism and ophthalmopathy.

The sequences come from peripheral blood mononuclear cells (PBMCs), collected at new diagnosis, from a patient treated with antithyroid drugs. These receptors originate from a young woman with Graves disease.

This clonotype occurred many times. The gene calls are TRBV7-8 and TRBJ2-1; D not certain. Deletions cut 1 base from V and 9 bases from J, with 7 bases between. CDR3 length: 12 amino acids. Germline V CDR1 and CDR2: SGHVS, FQNEAQ. Here the CDR3 reads CASSLVHPEQFF. In nucleotides, the CDR3 is TGTGCCAGCAGCTTAGTTCATCCTGAGCAGTTCTTC.

This clonotype was found many times. V gene TRBV28 combines with J gene TRBJ2-1; D gene ambiguous. The CDR3 length is 13 residues. Between the trimmed V and J ends, which lost 5 bases and 7 bases, there was a span of 12 bases. Germline values: CDR1 MDHEN, CDR2 SYDVKM. CDR3 nucleotides: TGTGCCAGCAGTCCCCCAGTGTGGAATGAGCAGTTCTTC. Residues: CASSPPVWNEQFF.